This T cell receptor (beta chain) comes out of a study of blood T cells in healthy people across ages. Study information: Per every two T cells, about one barcoded beta molecule was captured by template switching.

A J-beta primer mix and a sample-barcoded 5' primer were used in a second PCR of about 7 to 12 cycles. TCRdb passed the 5' RACE reads through MiXCR, listing each CDR3 protein once. Counted here are about 1.8 million distinct CDR3 sequences, around 48% occurring once; the ten biggest clones make up about 2.1%. Details on this clonotype: Its cognate antigen is unknown.

Per-sample PBMC isolation yielded at least 7 million cells. Whole-study findings and limits: Long-lived donors exceeded aged donors in naive CD4+ cells and diversity. The study could not conclusively compare naive and antigen-experienced cells, given its unsorted PBMCs.

This sequence was found in a woman aged 40 to 55 in good health. The sequenced sample consisted of blood.

The CDR3 coding sequence is TGTGCCAGCAGCGTAGAACCCGGAGGGGAGCAGTTCTTC. Translation gives CASSVEPGGEQFF. This chain links TRBV9 with TRBJ2-1, with D perhaps TRBD2 (6 bases). Germline CDR1 and CDR2: SGDLS and YYNGEE. V shed 0 bases and J shed 10 bases, with 11 bases lying between them. This CDR3 region has 13 residues. The full variable domain, rest sourced from reference TRBV9 and TRBJ2-1, is DSGVTQTPKHLITATGQRVTLRCSPRSGDLSVYWYQQSLDQGLQFLIQYYNGEERAKGNILERFSAQQFPDLHSELNLSSLELGDSALYFCASSVEPGGEQFFGPGTRLTVL.